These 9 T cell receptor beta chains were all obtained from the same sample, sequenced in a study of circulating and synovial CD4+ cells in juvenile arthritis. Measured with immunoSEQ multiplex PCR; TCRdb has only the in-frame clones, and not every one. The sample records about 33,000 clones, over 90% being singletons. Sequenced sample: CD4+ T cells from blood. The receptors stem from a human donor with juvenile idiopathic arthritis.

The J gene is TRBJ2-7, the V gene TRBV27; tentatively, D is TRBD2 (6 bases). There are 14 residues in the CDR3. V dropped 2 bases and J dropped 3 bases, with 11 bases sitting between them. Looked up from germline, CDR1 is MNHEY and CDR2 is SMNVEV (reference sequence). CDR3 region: CASSLAGTLYEQYF. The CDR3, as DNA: TGTGCCAGCAGTTTAGCCGGGACTCTCTACGAGCAGTACTTC.

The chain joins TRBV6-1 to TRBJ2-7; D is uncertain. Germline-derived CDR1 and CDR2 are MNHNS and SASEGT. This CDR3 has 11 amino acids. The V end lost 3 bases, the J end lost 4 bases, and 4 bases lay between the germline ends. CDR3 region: CASSDHYEQYF. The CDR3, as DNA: TGTGCCAGCAGTGACCATTACGAGCAGTACTTC.

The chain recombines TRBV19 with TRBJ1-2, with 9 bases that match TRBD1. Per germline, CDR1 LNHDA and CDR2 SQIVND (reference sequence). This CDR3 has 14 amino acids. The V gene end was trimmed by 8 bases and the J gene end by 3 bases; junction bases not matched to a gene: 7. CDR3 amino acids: CASGTGGVYYGYTF. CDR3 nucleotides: TGTGCCAGTGGAACAGGGGGCGTTTACTATGGCTACACCTTC.

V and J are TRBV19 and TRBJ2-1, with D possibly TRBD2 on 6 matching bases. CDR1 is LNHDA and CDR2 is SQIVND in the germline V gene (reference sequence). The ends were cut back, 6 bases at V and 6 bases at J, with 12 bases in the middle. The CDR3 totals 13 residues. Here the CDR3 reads CASREGLGNEQFF. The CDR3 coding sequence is TGTGCCAGTAGGGAGGGGCTGGGCAATGAGCAGTTCTTC.

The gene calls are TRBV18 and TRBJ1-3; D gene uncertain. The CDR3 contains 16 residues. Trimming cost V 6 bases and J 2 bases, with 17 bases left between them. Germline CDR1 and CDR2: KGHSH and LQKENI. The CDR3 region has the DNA TGTGCCAGCTCCCCCAACGAGGGTTCGGCTGGAAACACCATATATTTT. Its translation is CASSPNEGSAGNTIYF.

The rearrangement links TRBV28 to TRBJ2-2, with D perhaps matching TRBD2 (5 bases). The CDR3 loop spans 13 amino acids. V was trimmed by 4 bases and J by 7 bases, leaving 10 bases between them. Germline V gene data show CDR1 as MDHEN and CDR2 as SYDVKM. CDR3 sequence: CASSSGFRGELFF. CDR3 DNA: TGTGCCAGCAGTTCGGGGTTTCGCGGGGAGCTGTTTTTT.

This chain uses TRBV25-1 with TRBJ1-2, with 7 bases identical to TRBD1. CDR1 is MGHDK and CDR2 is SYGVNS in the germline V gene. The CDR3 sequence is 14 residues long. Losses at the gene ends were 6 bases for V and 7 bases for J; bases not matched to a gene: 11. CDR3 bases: TGTGCCAGCAGGGAGGGACAGAATTTGGGTGGCTACACCTTC. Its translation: CASREGQNLGGYTF.

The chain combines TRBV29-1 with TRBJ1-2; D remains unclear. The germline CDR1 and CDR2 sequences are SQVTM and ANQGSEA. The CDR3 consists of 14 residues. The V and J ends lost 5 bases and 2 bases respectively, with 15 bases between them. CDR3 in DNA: TGCAGCGTTTCGGCCGGAGGGCTGAACTATGGCTACACCTTC. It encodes CSVSAGGLNYGYTF. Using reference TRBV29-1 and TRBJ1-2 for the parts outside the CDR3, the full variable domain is SAVISQKPSRDICQRGTSLTIQCQVDSQVTMMFWYRQQPGQSLTLIATANQGSEATYESGFVIDKFPISRPNLTFSTLTVSNMSPEDSSIYLCSVSAGGLNYGYTFGSGTRLTVV.

CDR3 protein: CASSPPKTGFNEQYF. DNA for the CDR3: TGTGCCAGCAGCCCACCGAAGACAGGGTTCAACGAGCAGTACTTC. V usage is TRBV7-9 and J usage is TRBJ2-7; 7 bases are shared with TRBD1. This CDR3 has 15 residues. Germline lookup yields CDR1 SEHNR and CDR2 FQNEAQ (reference sequence). Trimming at V came to 5 bases and at J to 5 bases, leaving 12 bases not matched to a gene.